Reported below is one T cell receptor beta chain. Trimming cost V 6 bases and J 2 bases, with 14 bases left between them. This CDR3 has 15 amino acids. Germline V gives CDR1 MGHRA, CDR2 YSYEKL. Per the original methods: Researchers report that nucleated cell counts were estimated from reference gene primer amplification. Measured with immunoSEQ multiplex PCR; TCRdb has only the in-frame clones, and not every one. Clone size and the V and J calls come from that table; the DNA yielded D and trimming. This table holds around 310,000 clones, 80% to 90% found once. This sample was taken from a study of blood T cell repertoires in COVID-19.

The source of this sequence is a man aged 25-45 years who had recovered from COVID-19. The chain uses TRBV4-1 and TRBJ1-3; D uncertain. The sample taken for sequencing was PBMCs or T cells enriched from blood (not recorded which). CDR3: CASSLERGAGNTIYF. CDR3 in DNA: TGCGCCAGCAGTCTGGAACGGGGAGCTGGAAACACCATATATTTT.